Sequencing of this TCR beta chain was carried out in a study of blood T cell repertoires in COVID-19. Study-wide background: T cells, B-cell-depleted T cells, or PBMCs supplied cDNA or gDNA.

Participants had their cohort set by participant-reported clinical history. CDR1 is SGHRS and CDR2 is YFSETQ in the germline V gene. The CDR3 runs 19 residues. With V trimmed by 2 bases and J by 3 bases, 16 bases remained unmatched. TCRdb's table, derived via immunoSEQ multiplex PCR, lists solely in-frame clones and lacks some. The data contain 400,000 to 550,000 clones, roughly 87% of them singletons. This chain links TRBV5-1 with TRBJ1-3; 8 bases fit TRBD1. Sequencing input: PBMCs or T cells enriched from blood (not recorded which). The receptor was derived from a woman younger than 35 with acute COVID-19. CDR3 DNA sequence: TGCGCCAGCAGCTTATGGGCAGGGGGCGCGACAAGTGTTGGAAACACCATATATTTT. As protein: CASSLWAGGATSVGNTIYF.